This record concerns one T cell receptor (beta chain) sequence. Its antigen remains unidentified. The primer mix had 60 Vbeta and 13 Jbeta primers. This table comes from immunoSEQ multiplex PCR, and its TCRdb copy is limited to in-frame clones, with some not included. The sample shows more than 150,000 clones, approximately 85% of them seen only once. Germline V gene sequence: CDR1 MRHNA, CDR2 SNTAGT. The V gene lost 4 bases and the J gene lost 4 bases, with 13 bases spanning the gap. The CDR3 extends over 14 amino acids. The data belong to a study of cytomegalovirus exposure and HLA in healthy donors. Study summary: Counted in an early data release were roughly 87 million unique TCRs from HLA-typed donors. Of the donors genotyped, 398 in all, 75% to 85% fell in the Caucasian-associated ancestry cluster.

Study outcomes and limitations: In an earlier analysis, most TCR beta V segments were productive about 90% or about 30% of the time. When analyzed later, a missense DCLRE1C variant was found to be linked to TCR beta V- and J-gene trimming.

Sequencing used PBMCs. The clonotype comes from a man younger than 35 in good health and CMV-seropositive. The chain carries TRBV6-4 and TRBJ1-2, with D possibly TRBD1 on 5 matching bases. The CDR3 nucleotides read TGTGCCAGCAGTGCCACCCAGGGATCCTATGGCTACACCTTC. Its translation is CASSATQGSYGYTF.